This T cell receptor beta chain was documented in a study of blood T cell repertoires in COVID-19. About the study: The samples span acute and convalescent COVID-19 from the United States, Italy and Spain. The analysed material was cDNA or gDNA that came from T cells, B-cell-depleted T cells, or PBMCs.

Trimming stripped 0 bases from V and 1 base from J, with 7 bases between. CDR1 and CDR2 from the germline V gene are MNHEY and SVGAGI. The CDR3 totals 15 residues. Sequencing used immunoSEQ multiplex PCR; TCRdb keeps in-frame clones, though not all of them. The data hold about 50,000 clones, with under 90% observed a single time. Sample: peripheral blood. The V gene is TRBV6-5, the J gene TRBJ1-5; D call uncertain. The clonotype originates from a woman older than 75 with COVID-19, enrolled during active disease. The CDR3 nucleotides are TGTGCCAGCAGTTACTCAAAGAGGAGCAATCAGCCCCAGCATTTT. The encoded protein is CASSYSKRSNQPQHF.